Listed below are T cell receptor beta chains from one sample, sequenced in a study of cytomegalovirus exposure and HLA in healthy donors. Clones were read by immunoSEQ multiplex PCR, and TCRdb kept only the in-frame ones, dropping some. The table lists about 190,000 clones, about four fifths of them singletons. The sample comprised PBMCs. The receptors come from a woman aged 18-35 years in good health and CMV-seronegative. Each CDR3 is given with its conserved first and last residue. Fields, in order: J gene, D gene, clone size, V gene, CDR3 DNA, CDR3 protein. The D gene is left open where the match is weak. Clone sizes are given selectively: once, few, many, or a class where the clone is expanded.

>TRBJ2-6|TRBD1|-|TRBV7-9
TGTGCCAGCAGCTCGGACAGGGGAAATGGGGCCAACGTCCTGACTTTC
CASSSDRGNGANVLTF
>TRBJ2-2|TRBD1|medium-sized|TRBV10-3
TGTGCCATCAGAGCGGGACAGGGTGACACCGGGGAGCTGTTTTTT
CAIRAGQGDTGELFF
>TRBJ1-1|TRBD1|-|TRBV10-3
TGTGCCATCAGTGGGGAGTGGACAGGTGGTTTAAAGGCTGAAGCTTTCTTT
CAISGEWTGGLKAEAFF
>TRBJ2-7|TRBD1|-|TRBV5-8
TGTGCCAGCAGGGACAGGGGGGTCCACGAGCAGTACTTC
CASRDRGVHEQYF
>TRBJ1-5|-|-|TRBV21-1
-
CASSKVAGGNQPQHF
>TRBJ2-5|-|-|TRBV27
TGTGCCAGCAGCCGGGGGGAGACCCAGTACTTC
CASSRGETQYF
>TRBJ2-3|-|-|TRBV10-1
TGCGCCAGCAGTGAGTCGGTGACTAGCACAGATACGCAGTATTTT
CASSESVTSTDTQYF
>TRBJ1-6|TRBD1|-|TRBV5-6
TGTGCCAGCAGCCGACGGGACAGGACTAATTCACCCCTCCACTTT
CASSRRDRTNSPLHF
>TRBJ2-2|-|-|TRBV4-3
TGCGCCAGCAGCGATAGCGCTCGGGGTTATCCCGGGGAGCTGTTTTTT
CASSDSARGYPGELFF
>TRBJ1-6|-|-|TRBV27
TGTGCCAGCAGTTTAGTGTCTGCCTATAATTCACCCCTCCACTTT
CASSLVSAYNSPLHF
>TRBJ1-2|TRBD1|-|TRBV27
TGTGCCAGCAGTTTCAGGGGGCGGCACTATGGCTACACCTTC
CASSFRGRHYGYTF
>TRBJ1-1|-|-|TRBV27
TGTGCCAGCAGTTTATCAGGGGTTGGGATGAACACTGAAGCTTTCTTT
CASSLSGVGMNTEAFF
>TRBJ2-7|-|-|TRBV21-1
TGTGCCAGCAGCAAAGATGGACAGGCCTGTCCGTACGAGCAGTACTTC
CASSKDGQACPYEQYF
>TRBJ2-1|TRBD2|-|TRBV7-9
TGTGCCAGCACTTGGGCTAGCGGGAGCAATGAGCAGTTCTTC
CASTWASGSNEQFF
>TRBJ2-1|-|-|TRBV12-2
TGTGCAAGTCGCTTAGGCGGTTCCAGGGGGCTAAATGAGCAGTTCTTC
CASRLGGSRGLNEQFF
>TRBJ2-1|-|few|TRBV21-1
TGTGCCAGGGAGCGGGACGGGGACCACAATGAGCAGTTCTTC
CARERDGDHNEQFF
>TRBJ2-7|TRBD2|medium-sized|TRBV6-5
TGTGCCAGCAGTAAGCGGGACTCCTCCTACGAGCAGTACTTC
CASSKRDSSYEQYF
>TRBJ2-5|TRBD1|once|TRBV10-2
TGCGCCAGCAGTGGTACAAGACAGGGGGTCCAAGAGACCCAGTACTTC
CASSGTRQGVQETQYF
>TRBJ2-5|-|-|TRBV18
TGTGCCAGCTCACCAGAGCATAGGGGGCAAGAGACCCAGTACTTC
CASSPEHRGQETQYF
>TRBJ1-1|-|-|TRBV29-1
TGCAGCGTTGGAATTGGAGAATTGAACACTGAAGCTTTCTTT
CSVGIGELNTEAFF
>TRBJ2-3|-|-|TRBV9
TGTGCCAGCAGAGAGGGCCCCAGCACAGATACGCAGTATTTT
CASREGPSTDTQYF
>TRBJ2-1|TRBD2|-|TRBV25-1
TGTGCCAGCAGTGAAAGGGGGACTAGCGGAGACAATGAGCAGTTCTTC
CASSERGTSGDNEQFF
>TRBJ1-4|-|-|TRBV4-3
TGCGCCAGCAGCCAAGATTTTTCGCCGCTCCGTAGAGTAGAAAAACTGTTTTTT
CASSQDFSPLRRVEKLFF
>TRBJ2-3|-|-|TRBV10-3
TGTGCCATCAGCAGACAGGAGTTCACAGATACGCAGTATTTT
CAISRQEFTDTQYF
>TRBJ2-1|TRBD1|-|TRBV7-2
TGTGCCAGCAGCTTCCGCGGGACAGGGCAGAGCTCCTACAATGAGCAGTTCTTC
CASSFRGTGQSSYNEQFF
>TRBJ1-2|TRBD1|-|TRBV27
TGTGCCACGGGAATTTTGGACAGGGAGAACTATGGCTACACCTTC
CATGILDRENYGYTF
>TRBJ1-1|-|once|TRBV7-8
TGTGCCAGCAGCTTTCATCAGGGGATAAGGGGGAACACTGAAGCTTTCTTT
CASSFHQGIRGNTEAFF
>TRBJ1-1|-|few|TRBV4-3
TGCGCCAGCAGCCAAGAAAGAGATCTGAACACTGAAGCTTTCTTT
CASSQERDLNTEAFF
>TRBJ2-4|-|-|TRBV6-1
TGTGCCAGCATCACTCAGGGAAGAACCAAAAACATTCAGTACTTC
CASITQGRTKNIQYF
>TRBJ1-2|-|-|TRBV7-2
TGTGCCAGCAGCTTAGCCTTTAGGGCGGGGGCGGGCGCCCGATATGGCTACACCTTC
CASSLAFRAGAGARYGYTF
>TRBJ2-7|-|few|TRBV27
TGTGCCAGCAGTTTATCCCCCGGCGTCGGGGGCTACGAGCAGTACTTC
CASSLSPGVGGYEQYF
>TRBJ1-5|-|-|TRBV4-3
TGCGCCAGCAGCCAAGAATGGGAGGGCCTGGGGCAGCCCCAGCATTTT
CASSQEWEGLGQPQHF
>TRBJ2-5|-|-|TRBV15
TGTGCCACCAGCCCCCAAACCCCACTAGGAGAGACCCAGTACTTC
CATSPQTPLGETQYF
>TRBJ2-1|-|-|TRBV27
TGTGCCAGCAGTCCCCGTCAGGGAGGCGATGAGCAGTTCTTC
CASSPRQGGDEQFF
>TRBJ1-4|-|-|TRBV25-1
TGTGCCAGTGTCGACGGCTTCGGGGAACTGTTTTTT
CASVDGFGELFF
>TRBJ2-1|-|-|TRBV11-3
TGTGCCAGCAGCTACATAGCGGATTCAAACAATGAGCAGTTCTTC
CASSYIADSNNEQFF
>TRBJ2-7|-|-|TRBV27
TGTGCCAGCAGTCCCGAGCGGGTCCTATCCTACGAGCAGTACTTC
CASSPERVLSYEQYF
>TRBJ1-2|TRBD1|-|TRBV29-1
TGCAGCGCCGGACAGGGAGCTAACTATGGCTACACCTTC
CSAGQGANYGYTF
>TRBJ2-3|-|few|TRBV4-3
TGCGCCAGCAGCCAATCGGACACTAGCACAGATACGCAGTATTTT
CASSQSDTSTDTQYF
>TRBJ1-1|TRBD1|-|TRBV7-6
TGTGCCAGCAGCAATACAGGGGGTGTGAACACTGAAGCTTTCTTT
CASSNTGGVNTEAFF
>TRBJ2-7|TRBD1|once|TRBV5-1
TGCGCCAGCACCGGGACAGGGCCCTACGAGCAGTACTTC
CASTGTGPYEQYF
>TRBJ2-5|-|-|TRBV21-1
TGTGCCAGCAGTCCGTGGGGACTAGCGGGAGTAAAGGCGCGGGAGACCCAGTACTTC
CASSPWGLAGVKARETQYF
>TRBJ2-2|-|-|TRBV4-3
TGCGCCAGCAGCCCGGTCGGGCGGGGTGTAAGCACCGGGGAGCTGTTTTTT
CASSPVGRGVSTGELFF
>TRBJ1-2|-|-|TRBV29-1
TGCAGCGTTGTTTCGGGTAACTATGGCTACACCTTC
CSVVSGNYGYTF
>TRBJ1-1|TRBD1|-|TRBV4-3
TGCGCCAGCAGCCAAGTAGGGACAGGGAGAATGGGCACTGAAGCTTTCTTT
CASSQVGTGRMGTEAFF
>TRBJ2-1|TRBD2|-|TRBV6-5
TGTGCCAGCAAAATAGCGGGAGAGGGGTACAATGAGCAGTTCTTC
CASKIAGEGYNEQFF
>TRBJ2-7|-|-|TRBV4-3
TGCGCCAGCAGCCAAGTCGGGGTCTCCTACGAGCAGTACTTC
CASSQVGVSYEQYF
>TRBJ2-7|-|-|TRBV7-2
TGTGCCACCGCTAGCTCCTCCTACGAGCAGTACTTC
CATASSSYEQYF
>TRBJ2-3|-|once|TRBV13
TGTGCCAGCAGCTTTCGACAGGCAGATACGCAGTATTTT
CASSFRQADTQYF
>TRBJ1-1|-|-|TRBV6-5
TGTGCCAGCAGTTACGGGCAATTGAACACTGAAGCTTTCTTT
CASSYGQLNTEAFF
>TRBJ2-4|TRBD2|-|TRBV25-1
TGTGCCAGCGGGGGACTAGCCGGAAACATTCAGTACTTC
CASGGLAGNIQYF
>TRBJ2-3|TRBD2|-|TRBV19
TGTGCCAGTAGTATAGCGGGGCCCCTTAGCGGGGGCAGCACAGATACGCAGTATTTT
CASSIAGPLSGGSTDTQYF
>TRBJ1-6|-|once|TRBV5-1
TGCGCCAGCAGCTTGATGGGGCAGGGAAGCTCACCCCTCCACTTT
CASSLMGQGSSPLHF
>TRBJ2-1|TRBD2|-|TRBV7-2
TGTGCCAGCAGCTTAGGACTAGCGGGAGGCGAGAATGAGCAGTTCTTC
CASSLGLAGGENEQFF
>TRBJ1-4|TRBD1|few|TRBV2
TGTGCCAGCAGTGAGAGACAGGGAGCTAATGAAAAACTGTTTTTT
CASSERQGANEKLFF
>TRBJ2-1|TRBD2|-|TRBV4-3
TGCGCCAGCAGCCCTCGGGAGGGAAACAATGAGCAGTTCTTC
CASSPREGNNEQFF
>TRBJ1-1|-|few|TRBV4-3
TGCGCCAGCAGCCAGGTGGACAGTAACACTGAAGCTTTCTTT
CASSQVDSNTEAFF
>TRBJ2-1|TRBD2|-|TRBV25-1
TGTGCCAGCAGAAGGACTAGCGAGAATTACAATGAGCAGTTCTTC
CASRRTSENYNEQFF
>TRBJ2-1|TRBD2|once|TRBV18
TGTGCCAGCTCACCCGGGACTAGCGGGAAGAATGAGCAGTTCTTC
CASSPGTSGKNEQFF
>TRBJ1-2|-|-|TRBV10-3
TGTGCCATCAGTGAGTCAAACAGGGCGGCTAAGTGGGGCTACACCTTC
CAISESNRAAKWGYTF